The entry that follows covers one T cell receptor beta chain sequence. Its antigen is still unknown. Base qualities were left out, and no much larger clone turns up one base away. V trim: 2 bases; J trim: 4 bases; unmatched bases: 8. The germline V gene encodes CDR1 MNHEY and CDR2 SVGAGI. Its CDR3 holds 15 amino acids, cysteine through phenylalanine. The entry retains the CDR3 DNA only, 45 bases that are in frame from base 1. The cohort was made up of approximately 670 healthy bone marrow donors. Cohort members were all nominally healthy when sampled, although unrecorded immune exposures were likely present. The donor was CMV seronegative and was included in the group of 352 seronegative cohort members. Each donor provided a peripheral blood sample, and peripheral blood mononuclear cells were used for TCR beta sequencing. The Qiagen DNeasy Blood Extraction Kit was used to extract genomic DNA from the blood cell samples.

This entry comes from a study of cytomegalovirus exposure and HLA in healthy donors (dated by TCRdb to about 2017). Concerning the study at large: In an earlier analysis of approximately 500 of the donors, about 260 Gb of sequence data and approximately 120 million unique TCR beta sequences from some 170 million T cells were reported. An early release covering roughly 580 HLA-typed donors comprised approximately 290 gigabases of sequencing data and approximately 85 million unique TCR sequences. Of the approximately 400 genotyped donors, less than 85% were placed in the genetic ancestry cluster associated with self-reported Caucasian donors. The aim of the study was to test whether cataloging public T cell receptors could identify signatures of past pathogen exposure. Using immunosequencing, the study profiled T cell repertoires from fewer than 700 subjects and related those repertoires to cytomegalovirus serostatus. A separate validation cohort of approximately 120 different subjects was used in addition to the 666-subject first cohort. High-throughput TCR immunosequencing, statistical association of individual TCRs with disease status, and machine learning were combined to predict cytomegalovirus infection status. To study patterns of TCR occurrence, a later analysis re-analyzed previously published TCR beta repertoires from around 700 donors and added high-resolution HLA genotyping. In the later analysis, no new phenotypic data were used to find candidate immune exposures; instead, reliance was placed on TCR beta sequences and their occurrence across donors. To decide whether each TCR beta V gene segment behaved as functional or pseudogenic, an earlier analysis of fewer than 750 of the donors relied on high-throughput TCR beta sequencing. Donor age, sex, ethnicity and CMV serostatus were collected together with the repertoire data. In a later genetic analysis, genome-wide SNP genotypes for about 65% of the roughly 700 donors were used, and that subset was treated as a discovery cohort. All discovery cohort repertoires had been generated on a single sequencing platform. HLA typing covered class I and class II loci at four-digit resolution. The number of typed donors differed by locus: about 629-630 for A, B, C, DRB1 and DQB1; 500 to 550 for DQA1; over 600 for DPA1; and approximately 450 for DPB1. Because of strong linkage in the cohort, roughly five DR-DQ haplotypes were treated as single units for association and clustering. On average, about 240,000 unique TCR beta nucleotide sequences were sequenced per donor among roughly 430 genotyped donors of the cohort, with roughly a sixth of those sequences being non-productive.

What the research found in general, with its limitations: Strong co-occurrence of HLA alleles, especially DR and DQ, made assigning TCR associations to individual alleles difficult. A further reported finding was that TCR beta sequences accurately predicted the HLA-A and HLA-B alleles for most subjects in the first cohort. The sequencing pipeline was judged likely to have produced a cluster of highly shared sequence variants as a technical artifact. In both the original and validation cohorts, the classifier was reported to diagnose cytomegalovirus status with high specificity and sensitivity. The study listed 150 to 200 TCR beta chains as associated with cytomegalovirus. Because HLA typing was unavailable for some donors at each locus, only the typed subset was used in association tests. Most TCR sequences were observed very rarely across donors, whereas some public TCRs were present in many individuals. Immune exposure information for the cohort was limited to CMV serostatus. An earlier analysis of approximately 570 of the donors showed that most TCR beta V segments appeared in productive rearrangements either about 87% or about 30% of the time, which broadly matched IMGT annotations. According to a later analysis, parvovirus B19, influenza, CMV and Epstein-Barr virus appeared linked to several top co-occurrence clusters. In this cohort, only TCR beta chains were sequenced, and detectable features were limited by the absence of alpha or paired-chain data. According to a later genetic analysis, donors in an Asian-associated ancestry cluster had fewer N-insertions in productive TCRs than the approximately 630-donor mean. An association between a missense DCLRE1C variant and V-gene and J-gene trimming of TCR beta chains was found in a later genetic analysis and replicated in an independent cohort. Some IMGT-functional V segments, including TRBV6-2 and TRBV6-3, could not be distinguished by the 87-base-pair reads and were therefore excluded. According to a later analysis, most CMV-associated TCR beta chains appeared to be HLA-restricted, and the HLA associations seemed to be driven largely by CMV exposure. According to the authors, the approach could potentially be generalized to other disease states and immunological phenotypes. Sequencing depth was assumed to be roughly uniform across donors in the presence/absence analyses, though that assumption may not hold. Over 15 rarely observed V segments, including chromosome 9 orphons, were excluded from the earlier analysis of about 500 of the donors because counts were too low. A later analysis found that TCR association rates varied across HLA loci, with DRB1 alleles showing the most associated TCRs and HLA-C alleles the fewest. In vitro tests confirmed that a few of the cytomegalovirus-associated TCR beta chains recognize cytomegalovirus antigens. A later analysis associated some 17,000 TCR beta sequences with specific HLA alleles at a false discovery rate of 0.05. Compared with equally common non-associated chains, HLA-associated TCR beta chains in a later analysis were more clonally expanded and had lower generation probabilities. Linkage disequilibrium might explain the correlated functional status among segregating V segments, but an unknown experimental factor could not be ruled out.

Library prep was done by the immunoSEQ multiplex PCR assay. For the multiplex PCR, a mixture combining 60 forward primers for TCR Vbeta segments and 13 reverse primers for TCR Jbeta segments was used. A multiplex PCR assay on genomic DNA amplified the CDR3 region of rearranged TCR beta genes. Amplified TCR beta libraries were sequenced as 87-base-pair reads on the Illumina HiSeq System. The study's processing was this. A later analysis counted about 76 million unique TCR beta chains across the 666 repertoires, and 10 million to 11 million of these chains were shared by at least two donors. Raw reads were error-corrected and collapsed into unique sequences with a nearest-neighbor algorithm that merged closely related sequences to remove PCR and sequencing errors. Alignment of CDR3 sequences to IMGT reference sequences was used to assign V, D and J gene segments. For a sequence to be retained, at least a six-nucleotide match to both a V gene segment and a J gene segment was required. Rearrangements were called productive when the CDR3 lacked stop codons and stayed in frame with V and J; all others were non-productive. CDR3 was defined by IMGT convention, running from the second conserved V-encoded cysteine to the conserved J-encoded phenylalanine. The earlier analysis of around 640 of the donors excluded sequences that lacked an unambiguous match to a single V gene segment. In an earlier analysis of a few hundred of the donors, V segments were called functional above 56.7% productive rearrangements and were called segregating when the between-donor standard deviation exceeded 5%. To diagnose cytomegalovirus status from the catalog of TCR beta chain sequences, a statistical classification framework was built. In a later analysis, V and J genes were assigned by comparing TCR nucleotide sequences against IMGT/GENE-DB human TR gene sequences. In a later analysis, CDR3 sequences and most-parsimonious VDJ recombination scenarios were assigned using the TCRdist pipeline. In a later analysis, every TCR beta chain was defined by the combination of its CDR3 amino acid sequence and its V-gene family, and reads without a unique V-gene family were dropped. In a later analysis, a few hundred highly shared, low-generation-probability nucleotide sequences were removed to address suspected cross-contamination and a sequencing artifact. In a later analysis, a clonal expansion index was calculated for each public chain from normalized within-repertoire ranks of inferred template counts. A later analysis computed generation probabilities with a VDJ recombination model fitted to out-of-frame rearrangements, and checked the results against IGoR. Hypergeometric tests were used in a later analysis to score TCR-TCR, TCR-HLA and TCR-CMV co-occurrence, with a repertoire-size bias correction applied to the TCR pairs. False discovery rates were estimated in a later analysis by permuting HLA or CMV assignments 20 times. In a later analysis, co-occurring TCRs were grouped using DBSCAN, with TCRdist sequence similarity added in when clustering inside HLA-allele-positive subsets. For co-occurrence clustering, repertoires with fewer than 30,000 or more than 120,000 public chains were excluded, along with roughly 5 repertoires with anomalous nucleotide sharing. Drawn from immuneACCESS, this table holds only the in-frame rearrangements with V and J called that TCRdb kept. Clones are partly lost; checked studies trace under half to an unresolved V gene and leave the rest unexplained. V and J calls and clone size are those listed in that table; D and trimming were worked out from the DNA. Within this sample are 100,000 to 150,000 clones, with roughly 82% of them counted one time only. The top ten constitute 1.5% of the sample.

Sequences were obtained from PBMCs. This TCR was sampled from a woman aged 18-29 years in good health and CMV-seronegative. This chain joins TRBV6-5 to TRBJ2-7; 7 of the junction bases match TRBD1. The DNA sequence is TGTGCCAGCAGTTACCGCGGACAGGTTAGGTACGAGCAGTACTTC. Its protein is CASSYRGQVRYEQYF.